This T cell receptor beta chain was sequenced in a study of post-analysis software for immune sequencing data. Study details: Relapsing-remitting, secondary progressive and progressive-relapsing forms made up the multiple sclerosis disease courses.

Study observations and caveats: Pronounced co-clustering by F measure was evident among identically batched samples. Patients had higher frequencies than controls of roughly five TRBV segments, including TRBV5-6, TRBV5-1 and TRBV20-1. Multiple sclerosis patients had significantly lower normalized Chao1 diversity than controls.

Presence of unique molecular identifiers characterized the TCR beta cDNA libraries. cDNA molecules numbering 450,000 to 650,000 came from about 1 to 10 million T cells. TCRdb passed the PCR reads through MiXCR, listing each CDR3 protein once. In the table there are 700,000 to 800,000 distinct CDR3 sequences, just under 30% of which are singletons. Concerning this clonotype itself: The antigen is undetermined.

Trimming took 1 base from V and 8 from J, leaving 15 bases between them. CDR3 length equals 15 residues. Germline CDR1 SGHTA, CDR2 FQGNSA. This receptor was taken from a girl aged 10 to 17 with multiple sclerosis. The chain has TRBV7-2 and TRBJ2-1; tentatively, D is TRBD1 or TRBD2 (5 bases each). The sample taken for sequencing was blood. The DNA for the CDR3 is TGTGCCAGCAGCTTAGGGGGCGGGTTATCCCATGAGCAGTTCTTC. As protein: CASSLGGGLSHEQFF.